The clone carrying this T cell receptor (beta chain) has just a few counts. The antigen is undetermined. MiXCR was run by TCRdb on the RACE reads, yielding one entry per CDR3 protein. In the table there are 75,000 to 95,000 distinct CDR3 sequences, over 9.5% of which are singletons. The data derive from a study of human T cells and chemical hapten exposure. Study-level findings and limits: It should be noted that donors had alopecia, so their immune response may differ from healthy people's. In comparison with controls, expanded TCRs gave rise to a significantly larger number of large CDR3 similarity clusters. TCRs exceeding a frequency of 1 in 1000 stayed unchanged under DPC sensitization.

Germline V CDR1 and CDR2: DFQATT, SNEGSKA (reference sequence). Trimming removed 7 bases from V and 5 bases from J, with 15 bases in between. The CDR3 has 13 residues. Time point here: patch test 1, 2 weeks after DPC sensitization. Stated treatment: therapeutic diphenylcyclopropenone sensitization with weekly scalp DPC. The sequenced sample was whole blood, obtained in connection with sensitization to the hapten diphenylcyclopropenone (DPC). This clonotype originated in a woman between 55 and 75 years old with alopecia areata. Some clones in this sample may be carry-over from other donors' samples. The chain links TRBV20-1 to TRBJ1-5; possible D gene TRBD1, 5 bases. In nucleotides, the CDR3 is TGCAGTGTTAGTTCCGGGACGGATCAGCCCCAGCATTTT. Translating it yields CSVSSGTDQPQHF.